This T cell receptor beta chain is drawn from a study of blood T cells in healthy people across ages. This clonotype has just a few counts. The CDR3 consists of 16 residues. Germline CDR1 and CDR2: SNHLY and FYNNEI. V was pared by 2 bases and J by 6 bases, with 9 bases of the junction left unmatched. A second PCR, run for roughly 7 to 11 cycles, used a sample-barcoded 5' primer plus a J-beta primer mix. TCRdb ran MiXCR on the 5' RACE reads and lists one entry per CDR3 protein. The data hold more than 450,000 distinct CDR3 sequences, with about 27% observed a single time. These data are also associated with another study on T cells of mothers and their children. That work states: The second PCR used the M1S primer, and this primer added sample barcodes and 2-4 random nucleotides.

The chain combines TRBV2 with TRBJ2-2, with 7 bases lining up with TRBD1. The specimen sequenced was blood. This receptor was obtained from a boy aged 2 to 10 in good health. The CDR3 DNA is TGTGCCAGCAGTGAAACCGGGACAGAAGGGGCCGGGGAGCTGTTTTTT. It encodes CASSETGTEGAGELFF. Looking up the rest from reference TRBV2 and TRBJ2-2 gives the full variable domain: EPEVTQTPSHQVTQMGQEVILRCVPISNHLYFYWYRQILGQKVEFLVSFYNNEISEKSEIFDDQFSVERPDGSNFTLKIRSTKLEDSAMYFCASSETGTEGAGELFFGEGSRLTVL.